This T cell receptor beta chain stems from a study of T-cell reconstitution after alpha-beta-depleted transplantation in children. Findings and limits, study-wide: Surviving thymic progenitors and recipient T cells were the source of high TCRbeta diversity at day 60 in some patients. T-cell numbers and diversity, one year after transplant, stemmed largely from T cells that were newly produced. Reportedly, only several hundred clones from non-depleted graft cells drove alpha-beta T-cell counts at about two months.

This clonotype was detected ten times or more. What it binds is not known. V gave up 6 bases and J gave up 2 bases, with 11 bases separating them. Germline values: CDR1 KGHSH, CDR2 LQKENI. The CDR3 is 13 residues long. For TCRbeta, the library was prepared with unique molecular identifiers. MiXCR was run by TCRdb on the PCR reads, yielding one entry per CDR3 protein. The sample contains roughly 100,000 distinct CDR3 sequences, 4.5% to 7.5% of which appear only once. The input for sequencing was PBMCs, mostly from graft donor cells, taken 60 days after TCRalphabeta/CD19-depleted stem cell transplant. The sequence derives from a female patient between 2 and 15 years old who had a stem cell transplant for Fanconi anemia, so the T cells may come from the graft donor. This sequence joins TRBV18 and TRBJ2-7, with D perhaps matching TRBD1 (6 bases). The CDR3 spells CASSKQGPYEQYF. In DNA form, the CDR3 reads TGTGCCAGCTCGAAACAGGGCCCCTACGAGCAGTACTTC.